This TCR beta chain was profiled in a study of blood T cell repertoires in COVID-19. On the study more broadly: Among Cohort 3 donors, those recovered had two negative PCRs, clearance, or symptom resolution. The study drew acute and convalescent COVID-19 samples from the United States, Italy and Spain.

How the authors handled the data: Nucleated cell number was recorded as an estimate derived from reference gene primer amplification. Measured with immunoSEQ multiplex PCR; TCRdb has only the in-frame clones, and not every one. V and J calls plus clone size are reproduced from that table; the DNA served to infer D and trimming. The sample includes roughly 200,000 clones, about nine tenths of them seen just once. Germline lookup yields CDR1 MRHNA and CDR2 SNTAGT. The length of the CDR3 is 13 residues. V lost 3 bases and J 9 bases, leaving 12 bases between the germline ends. The J gene is TRBJ2-1, the V gene TRBV6-4; possible D gene TRBD2, 5 bases. This TCR came from a young man in a cohort exposed to, infected with or recovered from COVID-19 (not recorded which). The material sequenced was PBMCs or T cells enriched from blood (not recorded which). The DNA of the CDR3 is TGTGCCAGCAGTGAGGTTCCAAGCGGTGAGCAGTTCTTC. Translated: CASSEVPSGEQFF.